The clone carrying this T cell receptor (beta chain) was found a few times. What it binds is not known. Stability of Graves' hyperthyroidism was defined as absent ophthalmopathy progression within 18 months. For the diagnoses, clinical symptoms, serum thyroxine and TRAb, thyroid ultrasound and orbital computed tomography were used. The authors took PBMCs from 10 ml fresh peripheral blood. RNA transcripts yielded amplified TCR beta CDR3 regions. A set of HTBI primers served as the primers for a first-round RT-PCR of the TCR CDR3. TCRdb redid the calling of the multiplex PCR reads with MiXCR, one entry per CDR3 protein. The sample has 300,000 to 450,000 distinct CDR3 sequences, about 15% seen once. The data stem from a study of T cells in Graves' hyperthyroidism and ophthalmopathy. The study, taken as a whole, reports: The model's output predicted ophthalmopathy at a median of roughly 6.9 months prior to onset.

CDR1 is LNHDA and CDR2 is SQIVND in the germline V gene (reference sequence). The ends were cut back, 6 bases at V and 2 bases at J, with 8 bases in the middle. CDR3 length: 13 residues. The chain is built from TRBV19 and TRBJ1-5, with D tentatively TRBD1 (5 bases). The source of this sequence is a woman in her sixties or seventies with Graves' hyperthyroidism. The specimen was blood. This CDR3 reads CASSRRGNQPQHF. The CDR3 DNA follows: TGTGCCAGTAGCCGCAGGGGCAATCAGCCCCAGCATTTT.